Sequencing of this TCR beta chain was carried out in a study of CD8 T cells in ankylosing spondylitis (TCRdb year 2017). For the wider study: The study set out to find disease-linked TCR variants by profiling T cell receptor beta repertoires in ankylosing spondylitis patients and healthy donors. The full study cohort comprised about 25 ankylosing spondylitis patients and about a hundred healthy donors. Peripheral blood was sampled, and synovial fluid was additionally collected from ankylosing spondylitis patients.

This clonotype appeared many times. Its binding antigen is unknown. Nothing much larger sits one base from this clone, and base qualities are not available. From a lookup of the germline V gene, CDR1 and CDR2 are LGHNA and YSLEER. The CDR3 measures 16 amino acids from cysteine to phenylalanine. Only the CDR3 region is kept as DNA, spanning 48 bases read in frame from base 1. Trimming takes 0 bases from V and 4 bases from J, and the germline ends sit 13 bases apart. General findings and caveats noted by the study authors: The disease-linked clones were reported as significantly enriched in matched synovial fluid samples from ankylosing spondylitis patients. The disease-linked clones showed a CD8+ phenotype and occurred at relatively low frequencies in peripheral blood. Blood from ankylosing spondylitis patients appeared to be characterized by a TCR beta motif composed of eight highly homologous amino acid variants. Some TCR beta motif variants had previously been reported in synovial fluid and blood of reactive arthritis patients, which suggested common disease-initiation mechanisms.

The sequencer listed for this sample is Illumina HiSeq 2500. Quantitative 5'-RACE with molecular barcodes was the method used to prepare the TCR beta libraries. On the study's bioinformatics: Disease-linked TCR variants were identified with a new computational method built on a probabilistic model of VDJ rearrangement. TCRdb trimmed public reads at Q25 via fastp, called clones via MiXCR and kept in-frame beta chains. Rows are combined by CDR3 protein, so each entry shows the most common genes and DNA. It is TCRdb's table, rather than the study itself, that gives the V and J calls and clone size. The sample includes around 180,000 distinct CDR3 sequences, with approximately 13% observed a single time. Of the sample, 11% falls within the top ten clones.

Specimen: blood, either unsorted or a sorted T cell fraction (not recorded which). The chain is encoded by TRBV4-3 joined to TRBJ2-1; TRBD1 might be the D gene, on 6 matching bases. The source of this sequence is a female donor with ankylosing spondylitis or in good health (not recorded which). The bases are TGCGCCAGCAGCCAAGATGGGGGACAATCGTACAATGAGCAGTTCTTC. The encoded protein is CASSQDGGQSYNEQFF.